This T cell receptor (beta chain) was sequenced during a study of cytomegalovirus exposure and HLA in healthy donors. Study-wide results and caveats: With high specificity and sensitivity, the classifier reportedly diagnosed cytomegalovirus status. Three chains linked to CMV were shown in vitro to be specific for CMV antigens. According to a subsequent analysis, TCR clusters from the first cohort were inclined to appear together in the 120 or so validation repertoires.

Germline CDR1 and CDR2: MGHRA and YSYEKL. The CDR3 loop spans 16 amino acids. The ends were cut back, 2 bases at V and 2 bases at J, with 16 bases in the middle. This table comes from immunoSEQ multiplex PCR, and its TCRdb copy is limited to in-frame clones, with some not included. The table records a few hundred thousand clones, approximately 84% of them present only once. This clone was counted only a few times. The antigen is not known. The source material was PBMCs. The chain recombines TRBV4-1 with TRBJ2-7; weak D call: TRBD1 (6 bases). This TCR was recovered from a man aged 18 to 29 in good health and CMV-seropositive. The CDR3 sequence is CASSQLNLDRTYEQYF. The DNA for the CDR3 is TGCGCCAGCAGCCAACTTAACCTCGACAGGACCTACGAGCAGTACTTC.